This passage covers 9 T cell receptor beta chains from one sample sequenced in a study of T cells in Graves' hyperthyroidism and ophthalmopathy. Using RNA transcripts as the source, TCR beta CDR3 regions were amplified. A set of HTBI primers served as the primers for a first-round RT-PCR of the TCR CDR3. A single record per CDR3 protein comes from TCRdb applying MiXCR to the multiplex PCR reads. The repertoire includes over 500,000 distinct CDR3 sequences, 14% of them detected once, and approximately 14% sits in the top ten. Sequenced: blood. Receptors originate from a woman aged 40-49 years with Graves' hyperthyroidism.

This clonotype showed up many times. The chain links TRBV28 to TRBJ1-1, with D possibly TRBD1 on 6 matching bases. The CDR3 runs to 12 residues. The ends were cut back, 7 bases at V and 5 bases at J, with 11 bases in the middle. The germline CDR1 and CDR2 sequences are MDHEN and SYDVKM. CDR3 amino acids: CASKQGGTEAFF. The CDR3 region has the DNA TGTGCCAGCAAACAGGGAGGGACTGAAGCTTTCTTT.

In this sample, this clonotype turned up a few times. The gene calls are TRBV4-1 and TRBJ2-2, with TRBD1 as a possible D gene (6 bases). Germline assignment: CDR1 MGHRA and CDR2 YSYEKL. The CDR3 spans 17 residues. Trimming shortened V by 0 bases and J by 4 bases, and 15 bases separated the two germline ends. The chain's CDR3 is CASSQEWGPFPTGELFF. The DNA for the CDR3 is TGCGCCAGCAGCCAAGAATGGGGGCCCTTTCCCACCGGGGAGCTGTTTTTT.

The chain couples TRBV7-9 to TRBJ2-5; no firm D call. Germline-derived CDR1 and CDR2 are SEHNR and FQNEAQ (reference sequence). The CDR3 consists of 13 residues. V was shortened by 5 bases and J by 4 bases, with 11 bases between the two germline ends. The CDR3 spells CASSLYTAETQYF. CDR3 DNA sequence: TGTGCCAGCAGCCTTTACACCGCAGAGACCCAGTACTTC.

This clonotype has a handful of counts. The chain joins TRBV29-1 to TRBJ1-2; D call uncertain. Germline V CDR1 and CDR2: SQVTM, ANQGSEA. Trimming stripped 0 bases from V and 6 bases from J, with 14 bases between. The CDR3 contains 14 residues. For the CDR3, the DNA is TGCAGCGTTGAAGATCCGTTTAGACAAAATGGCTACACCTTC. This translates into CSVEDPFRQNGYTF.

In this sample, this clonotype turned up many times. The chain carries TRBV27 and TRBJ2-3; weak D call: TRBD1 (5 bases). CDR3 length: 14 residues. The V gene lost 7 bases and the J gene lost 6 bases, with 17 bases spanning the gap. Germline V gene data show CDR1 as MNHEY and CDR2 as SMNVEV (reference sequence). The CDR3 region is CASNAGPLADTQYF. CDR3 coding DNA: TGTGCCAGCAACGCAGGGCCCCTCGCGGATACGCAGTATTTT.

This clonotype has a handful of counts. This sequence joins TRBV13 and TRBJ2-5, with a possible D match to TRBD1 (6 bases). The germline V gene encodes CDR1 PRHDT and CDR2 FYEKMQ (reference sequence). Trimming shortened V by 0 bases and J by 6 bases, and 14 bases separated the two germline ends. The length of the CDR3 is 15 residues. CDR3 coding DNA: TGTGCCAGCAGCTTAGGTTCTGGGGGCGCACAGACCCAGTACTTC. Amino acid sequence: CASSLGSGGAQTQYF.

CDR3: CASSYATEFEAFF. CDR3 coding DNA: TGTGCCAGCAGTTACGCGACAGAATTTGAAGCTTTCTTT. The V gene is TRBV6-2 or TRBV6-3, the J gene TRBJ1-1; the D gene is possibly TRBD1 (5 bases). The germline V and J ends were trimmed by 2 bases and 7 bases, with 11 bases remaining between them. CDR3 length: 13 amino acids. From germline, CDR1 is MNHEY and CDR2 SVGEGT.

This clonotype has more than one count but fewer than ten. V and J are TRBV12-3 or TRBV12-4 and TRBJ2-2, with TRBD1 matching over 8 bases. This CDR3 spans 14 amino acids. The ends lost 6 bases at V and 3 bases at J; junction bases unmatched: 3. The CDR3 DNA is TGTGCCAGCAGCGGACAGGGCGACACCGGGGAGCTGTTTTTT. This encodes CASSGQGDTGELFF.

This clonotype was detected only a few times. V and J are TRBV5-1 and TRBJ2-1; 16 bases match TRBD2. The germline gives CDR1 SGHRS, CDR2 YFSETQ. This CDR3 comprises 16 residues. The V segment lost 4 bases and the J segment 9 bases; nucleotides outside the gene matches: 7. The CDR3 nucleotides read TGCGCCAGCAGCCACGGGACTAGCGGGAGGGCGGGTGAGCAGTTCTTC. Its protein product is CASSHGTSGRAGEQFF.